Below are 16 T cell receptor beta chains sequenced from a single sample in a study of control samples from healthy donors and cancer patients. Repertoires were generated with immunoSEQ multiplex PCR, while TCRdb's copy carries only in-frame clones and drops some. The data show 60,000 to 80,000 clones, approximately 84% seen once. Sequencing used blood. These receptors came from a woman aged 50 to 65 in good health.

The chain couples TRBV5-8 to TRBJ1-1, with TRBD1 matching 7 bases. Germline trimming cut 2 bases from V and 1 base from J; bases unmatched to any gene: 5. The germline V gene has CDR1 SGHTS and CDR2 YDEGEE. This CDR3 has 15 amino acids. CDR3 residues: CASSFLSGGNTEAFF. The DNA for the CDR3 is TGTGCCAGCAGCTTCTTATCAGGGGGGAACACTGAAGCTTTCTTT.

This clone was recorded only once. The V gene is TRBV24-1, the J gene TRBJ2-1, with D hard to call. This CDR3 region has 15 residues. The V gene lost 3 bases and the J gene lost 1 base, with 9 bases spanning the gap. Germline assignment: CDR1 KGHDR and CDR2 SFDVKD. DNA of the CDR3: TGTGCCACCAGTGATATAGGACGTTCCTACAATGAGCAGTTCTTC. Translation: CATSDIGRSYNEQFF.

The chain links TRBV30 to TRBJ2-2, with TRBD1 identical over 7 bases. The CDR3 is 11 amino acids. Losses at the gene ends were 7 bases for V and 5 bases for J; bases not matched to a gene: 1. CDR1 is GTSNPN and CDR2 is SVGIG in the germline V gene (reference sequence). CDR3 coding DNA: TGTGCCTCCAGGGGGACCGGGGAGCTGTTTTTT. It is translated as CASRGTGELFF.

This sequence joins TRBV5-1 and TRBJ1-1; D might be TRBD1 (5 bases). This CDR3 spans 13 amino acids. Deletions cut 0 bases from V and 4 bases from J, with 7 bases between. The V gene's germline CDR1 is SGHRS and CDR2 YFSETQ. Here the CDR3 DNA reads TGCGCCAGCAGCTTGGAAAGGGGCACTGAAGCTTTCTTT. It is translated as CASSLERGTEAFF.

The gene calls are TRBV12-3 or TRBV12-4 and TRBJ2-5, with D unresolved. The CDR3 extends over 13 amino acids. The V gene lost 5 bases and the J gene lost 2 bases, with 9 bases spanning the gap. CDR3 sequence reads: CASSRTEQETQYF. Written as DNA, the CDR3 is TGTGCCAGCAGTCGGACGGAACAAGAGACCCAGTACTTC.

The chain is built from TRBV5-1 and TRBJ1-1; 7 positions agree with TRBD1. CDR1 is SGHRS and CDR2 is YFSETQ in the germline V gene. J lost 2 bases, V lost 6 bases, and 7 bases had no gene match. CDR3 length: 14 residues. As DNA, the CDR3 is TGCGCCAGCACGTCGGGACAGACAAACACTGAAGCTTTCTTT. Translation: CASTSGQTNTEAFF.

In its sample, this clone was seen once. The rearrangement joins TRBV9 to TRBJ2-3; D gene ambiguous. V was trimmed by 3 bases and J by 1 base, leaving 21 bases between them. The length of the CDR3 is 18 residues. CDR1 and CDR2 from the germline V gene are SGDLS and YYNGEE. This CDR3 is CASSDPLVGDAGTDTQYF. In DNA, the CDR3 is TGTGCCAGCAGCGACCCCCTTGTTGGGGATGCGGGCACAGATACGCAGTATTTT.

The rearrangement joins TRBV27 to TRBJ2-7; 10 bases map to TRBD2. The CDR3 spans 19 residues. J gave up 0 bases and V 0 bases, and 11 bases lay outside the gene matches. The germline CDR1 and CDR2 sequences are MNHEY and SMNVEV (reference sequence). This chain's CDR3 is CASSLSMLAGEVRSYEQYF. CDR3 bases: TGTGCCAGCAGTTTATCGATGCTAGCGGGAGAGGTTCGCTCCTACGAGCAGTACTTC.

This clone was found once. V and J are TRBV27 and TRBJ2-1, with a tentative D call TRBD1 (5 bases). The CDR3 has 13 amino acids. In germline, CDR1 is MNHEY, CDR2 SMNVEV (reference sequence). Trimming left V 3 bases short and J 7 bases short, with 10 bases between. The CDR3, as DNA: TGTGCCAGCAGTTTGACAGAGTTAAATGAGCAGTTCTTC. It is translated as CASSLTELNEQFF.

The V gene is TRBV6-6, the J gene TRBJ2-7; D possibly corresponds to TRBD2 (6 bases). Trimming cost V 5 bases and J 0 bases, with 14 bases left between them. CDR1 and CDR2 (germline): MNHNY, SVGAGI (reference sequence). This CDR3 region has 15 residues. CDR3 DNA sequence: TGTGCCAGCAGTGGAACTCGGGACTTCTCCTACGAGCAGTACTTC. Translating gives CASSGTRDFSYEQYF.

The gene calls are TRBV5-1 and TRBJ1-1; D not resolved. Trimming shortened V by 2 bases and J by 0 bases, and 5 bases separated the two germline ends. The CDR3 covers 13 residues. Germline CDR1 and CDR2: SGHRS and YFSETQ. This chain's CDR3 is CASSFQLNTEAFF. In nucleotides, the CDR3 is TGCGCCAGCAGCTTTCAATTGAACACTGAAGCTTTCTTT. The full variable domain, its missing parts supplied by reference TRBV5-1 and TRBJ1-1, is KAGVTQTPRYLIKTRGQQVTLSCSPISGHRSVSWYQQTPGQGLQFLFEYFSETQRNKGNFPGRFSGRQFSNSRSEMNVSTLELGDSALYLCASSFQLNTEAFFGQGTRLTVV.

V usage is TRBV2 and J usage is TRBJ1-6, with D possibly being TRBD1 (6 bases). CDR3 size: 16 residues. V lost 7 bases and J 6 bases, leaving 19 bases between the germline ends. Germline V CDR1 and CDR2: SNHLY, FYNNEI. For the CDR3, the DNA is TGTGCCAGCAACAAACAGGGAGGGGCGTTTAATTCACCCCTCCACTTT. Protein product: CASNKQGGAFNSPLHF.

The chain combines TRBV18 with TRBJ2-7; TRBD1 or TRBD2 may be the D gene (5 bases each). V was pared by 3 bases and J by 4 bases, with 13 bases between. Per germline, CDR1 KGHSH and CDR2 LQKENI. This CDR3 spans 14 amino acids. CDR3 coding DNA: TGTGCCAGCTCACCGGGACGGACGAGGTACGAGCAGTACTTC. It is translated as CASSPGRTRYEQYF.

This chain links TRBV7-2 with TRBJ2-3, with unresolved D. With 5 bases removed from V and 0 bases from J, the gap between germline ends came to 12 bases. The CDR3 runs to 15 residues. Germline loops: CDR1 SGHTA, CDR2 FQGNSA. The CDR3 loop is CASSRCQGSTDTQYF. CDR3 sequence (DNA): TGTGCCAGCAGCCGTTGCCAAGGAAGCACAGATACGCAGTATTTT.

The genes are TRBV25-1 and TRBJ2-1, with 10 nucleotides matching TRBD2. This CDR3 region has 14 residues. The germline CDR1 and CDR2 sequences are MGHDK and SYGVNS. V trimming: 8 bases; J trimming: 1 base; junction bases outside the gene matches: 2. The CDR3, as DNA: TGTGCCAGCCAACTAGCGGGATCCTACAATGAGCAGTTCTTC. Translated, it gives CASQLAGSYNEQFF.

V is TRBV19 and J is TRBJ2-6; D gene ambiguous. CDR1 and CDR2 from the germline V gene are LNHDA and SQIVND (reference sequence). This CDR3 spans 18 amino acids. V was cut by 5 bases and J by 0 bases, with 17 bases left in between. This CDR3 is CASSSPVRILSGANVLTF. Written as DNA, the CDR3 is TGTGCCAGTAGTTCCCCAGTCAGGATCCTCTCTGGGGCCAACGTCCTGACTTTC.